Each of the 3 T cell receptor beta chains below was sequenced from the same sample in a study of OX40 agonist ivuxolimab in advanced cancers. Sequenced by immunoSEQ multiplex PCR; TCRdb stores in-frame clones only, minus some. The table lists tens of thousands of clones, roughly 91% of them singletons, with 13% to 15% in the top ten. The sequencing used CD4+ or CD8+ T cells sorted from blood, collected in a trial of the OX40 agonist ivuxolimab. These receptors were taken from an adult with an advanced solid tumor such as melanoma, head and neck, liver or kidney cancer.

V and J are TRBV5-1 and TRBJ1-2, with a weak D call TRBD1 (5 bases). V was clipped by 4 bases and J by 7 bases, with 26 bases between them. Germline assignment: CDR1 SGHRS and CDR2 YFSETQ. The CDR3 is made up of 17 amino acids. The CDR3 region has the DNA TGCGCCAGCAGCCCCTCTCGTCTCTCCGGGACGGCTTCTGGCTACACCTTC. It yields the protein CASSPSRLSGTASGYTF.

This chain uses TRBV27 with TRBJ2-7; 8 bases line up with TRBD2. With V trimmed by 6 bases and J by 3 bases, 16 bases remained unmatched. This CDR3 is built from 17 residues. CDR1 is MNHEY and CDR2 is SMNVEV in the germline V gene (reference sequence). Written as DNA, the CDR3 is TGTGCCAGCAGCTTTGCGGGAGCGGGAGATTTTAACTACGAGCAGTACTTC. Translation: CASSFAGAGDFNYEQYF.

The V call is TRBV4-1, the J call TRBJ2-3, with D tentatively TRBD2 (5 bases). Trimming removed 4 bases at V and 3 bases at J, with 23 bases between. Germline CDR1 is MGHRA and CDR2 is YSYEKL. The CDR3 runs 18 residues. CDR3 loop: CASSPGPERNSRTDTQYF. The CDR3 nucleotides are TGCGCCAGCAGCCCCGGACCTGAGCGGAACTCCAGAACAGATACGCAGTATTTT.